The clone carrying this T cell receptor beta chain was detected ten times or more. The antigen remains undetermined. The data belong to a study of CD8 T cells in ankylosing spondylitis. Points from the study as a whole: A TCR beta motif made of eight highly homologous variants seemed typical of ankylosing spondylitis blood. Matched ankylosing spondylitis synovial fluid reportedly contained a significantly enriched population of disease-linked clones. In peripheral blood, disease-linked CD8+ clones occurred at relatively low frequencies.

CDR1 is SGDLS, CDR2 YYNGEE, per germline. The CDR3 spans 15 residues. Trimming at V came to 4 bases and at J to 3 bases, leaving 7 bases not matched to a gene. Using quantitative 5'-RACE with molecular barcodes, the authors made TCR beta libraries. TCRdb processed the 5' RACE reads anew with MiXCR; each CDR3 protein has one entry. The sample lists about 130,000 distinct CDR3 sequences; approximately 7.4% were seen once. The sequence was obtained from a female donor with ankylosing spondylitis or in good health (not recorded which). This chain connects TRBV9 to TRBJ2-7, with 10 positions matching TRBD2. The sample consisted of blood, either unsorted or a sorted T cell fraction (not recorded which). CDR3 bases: TGTGCCAGCAGCCAAATGGCTAGCGGGGGCTACGAGCAGTACTTC. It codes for CASSQMASGGYEQYF.